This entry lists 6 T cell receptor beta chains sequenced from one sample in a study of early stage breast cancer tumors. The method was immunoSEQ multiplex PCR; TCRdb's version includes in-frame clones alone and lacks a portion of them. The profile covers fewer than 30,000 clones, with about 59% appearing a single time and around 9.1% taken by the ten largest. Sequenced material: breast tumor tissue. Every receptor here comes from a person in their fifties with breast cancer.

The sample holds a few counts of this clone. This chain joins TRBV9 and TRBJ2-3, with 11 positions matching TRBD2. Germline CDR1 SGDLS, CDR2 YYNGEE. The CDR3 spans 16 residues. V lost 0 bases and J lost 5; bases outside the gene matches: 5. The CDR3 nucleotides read TGTGCCAGCAGCGTAGAACTAGCGGGAGCAATAGATACGCAGTATTTT. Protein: CASSVELAGAIDTQYF.

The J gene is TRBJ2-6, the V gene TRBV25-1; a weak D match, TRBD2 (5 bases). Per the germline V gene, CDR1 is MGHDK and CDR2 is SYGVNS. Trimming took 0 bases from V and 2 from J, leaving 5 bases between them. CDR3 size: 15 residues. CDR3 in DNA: TGTGCCAGCAGTGAATACGGGGCTGGGGCCAACGTCCTGACTTTC. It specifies CASSEYGAGANVLTF.

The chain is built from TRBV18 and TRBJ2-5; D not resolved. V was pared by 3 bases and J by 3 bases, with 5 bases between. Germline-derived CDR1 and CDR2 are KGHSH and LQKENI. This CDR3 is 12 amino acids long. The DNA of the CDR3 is TGTGCCAGCTCACCCATAAAAGAGACCCAGTACTTC. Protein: CASSPIKETQYF.

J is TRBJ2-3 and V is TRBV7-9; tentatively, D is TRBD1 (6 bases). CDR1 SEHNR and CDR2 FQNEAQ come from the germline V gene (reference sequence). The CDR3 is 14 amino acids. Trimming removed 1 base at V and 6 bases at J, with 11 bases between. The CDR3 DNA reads TGTGCCAGCAGCTTAGACAGGGCGGGTGATACGCAGTATTTT. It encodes CASSLDRAGDTQYF. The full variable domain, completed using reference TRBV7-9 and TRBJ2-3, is DTGVSQNPRHKITKRGQNVTFRCDPISEHNRLYWYRQTLGQGPEFLTYFQNEAQLEKSRLLSDRFSAERPKGSFSTLEIQRTEQGDSAMYLCASSLDRAGDTQYFGPGTRLTVL.

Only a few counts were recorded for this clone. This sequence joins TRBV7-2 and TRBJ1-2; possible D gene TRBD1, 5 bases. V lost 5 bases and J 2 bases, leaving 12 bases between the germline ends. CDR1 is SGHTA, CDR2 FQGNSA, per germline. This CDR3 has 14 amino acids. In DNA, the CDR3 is TGTGCCAGCAGCCCCGGGGGTGGGAACTATGGCTACACCTTC. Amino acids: CASSPGGGNYGYTF.

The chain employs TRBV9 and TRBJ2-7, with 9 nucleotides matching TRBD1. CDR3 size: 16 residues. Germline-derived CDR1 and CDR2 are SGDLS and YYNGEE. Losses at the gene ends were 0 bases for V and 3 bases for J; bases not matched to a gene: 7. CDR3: CASSVGGQGNIYEQYF. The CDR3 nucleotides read TGTGCCAGCAGCGTAGGGGGACAGGGAAACATCTACGAGCAGTACTTC.